This TCR beta chain comes out of a study of blood T cell repertoires in COVID-19. The repertoire was sequenced with immunoSEQ multiplex PCR; TCRdb's copy has only in-frame clones and lacks some. The profile covers about 120,000 clones, with approximately 87% appearing a single time and 3% to 5% taken by the ten largest. Germline assignment: CDR1 MDHEN and CDR2 SYDVKM. The CDR3 totals 15 residues. With 6 bases clipped from V and 2 bases from J, the junction kept 8 bases outside the gene matches. The sample was peripheral blood. The receptor was isolated from a man in his 60s with acute or convalescent COVID-19. J is TRBJ2-5 and V is TRBV28; TRBD2 agrees at 8 bases. Here the CDR3 reads CASSHSGSIQETQYF. The CDR3 DNA follows: TGTGCCAGCAGCCACAGCGGGAGTATACAAGAGACCCAGTACTTC.